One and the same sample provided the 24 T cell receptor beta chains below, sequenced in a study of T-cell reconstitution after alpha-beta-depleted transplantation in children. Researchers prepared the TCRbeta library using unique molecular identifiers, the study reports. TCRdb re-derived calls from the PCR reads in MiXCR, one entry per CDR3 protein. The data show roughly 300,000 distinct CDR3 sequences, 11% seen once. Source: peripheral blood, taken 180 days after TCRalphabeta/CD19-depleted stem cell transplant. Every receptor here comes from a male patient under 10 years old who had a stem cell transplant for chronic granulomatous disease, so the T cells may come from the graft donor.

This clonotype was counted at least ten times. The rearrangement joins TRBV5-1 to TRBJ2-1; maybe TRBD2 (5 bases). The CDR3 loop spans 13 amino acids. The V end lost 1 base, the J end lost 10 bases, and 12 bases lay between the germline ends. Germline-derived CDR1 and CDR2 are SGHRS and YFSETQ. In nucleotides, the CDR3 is TGCGCCAGCAGCTTGAACTCCCCGGGGGAGCAGTTCTTC. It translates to CASSLNSPGEQFF. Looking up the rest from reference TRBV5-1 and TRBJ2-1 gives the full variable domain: KAGVTQTPRYLIKTRGQQVTLSCSPISGHRSVSWYQQTPGQGLQFLFEYFSETQRNKGNFPGRFSGRQFSNSRSEMNVSTLELGDSALYLCASSLNSPGEQFFGPGTRLTVL.

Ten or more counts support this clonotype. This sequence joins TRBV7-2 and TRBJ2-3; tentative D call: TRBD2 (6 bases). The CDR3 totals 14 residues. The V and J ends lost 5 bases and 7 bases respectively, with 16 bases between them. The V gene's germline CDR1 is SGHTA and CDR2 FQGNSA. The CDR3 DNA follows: TGTGCCAGCAGCGCCGCGGGGCCCAGGCATACGCAGTATTTT. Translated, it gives CASSAAGPRHTQYF.

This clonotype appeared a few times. The CDR3 sequence is CASSNGLAYEQYF. CDR3 nucleotide sequence: TGTGCCAGCAGCAACGGGTTAGCCTACGAGCAGTACTTC. The chain is built from TRBV21-1 and TRBJ2-7. TRBV21-1 is a pseudogene locus. The CDR3 is 13 residues long.

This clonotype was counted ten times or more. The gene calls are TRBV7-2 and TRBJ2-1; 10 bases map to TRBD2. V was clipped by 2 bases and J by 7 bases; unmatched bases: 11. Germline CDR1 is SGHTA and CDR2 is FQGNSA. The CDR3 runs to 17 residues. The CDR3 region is CASSLLGLAGVSNEQFF. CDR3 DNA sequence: TGTGCCAGCAGCTTATTAGGGCTAGCGGGAGTAAGTAATGAGCAGTTCTTC.

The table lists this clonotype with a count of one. CDR3 coding DNA: TGTGCCAGCTGTCCGGGGAGTTCATACACTGGGGCCAACGTCCTGACTTTC. Translated, it gives CASCPGSSYTGANVLTF. J is TRBJ2-6 and V is TRBV3-1; TRBD2 is a possible D gene (5 bases). V was pared by 8 bases and J by 2 bases, with 19 bases between. CDR1 LGHDT and CDR2 YNNKEL come from the germline V gene (reference sequence). The CDR3 is 17 residues long. Using reference TRBV3-1 and TRBJ2-6 for the parts outside the CDR3, the full variable domain is DTAVSQTPKYLVTQMGNDKSIKCEQNLGHDTMYWYKQDSKKFLKIMFSYNNKELIINETVPNRFSPKSPDKAHLNLHINSLELGDSAVYFCASCPGSSYTGANVLTFGAGSRLTVL.

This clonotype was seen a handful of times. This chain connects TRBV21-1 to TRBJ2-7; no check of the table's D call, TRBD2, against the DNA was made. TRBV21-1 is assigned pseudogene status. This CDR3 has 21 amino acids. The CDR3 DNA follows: TGTGCCAGCAGCCCCCCGTCTGGCGAGGGAGGAGCGGGGTATAGCTCCTACGAGCAGTACTTC. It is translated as CASSPPSGEGGAGYSSYEQYF.

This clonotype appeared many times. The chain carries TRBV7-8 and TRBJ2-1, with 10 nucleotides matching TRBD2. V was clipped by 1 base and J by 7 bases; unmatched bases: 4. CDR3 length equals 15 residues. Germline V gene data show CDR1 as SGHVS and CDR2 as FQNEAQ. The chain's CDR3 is CASSLVAGGGNEQFF. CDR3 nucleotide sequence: TGTGCCAGCAGCTTAGTAGCGGGAGGTGGAAATGAGCAGTTCTTC.

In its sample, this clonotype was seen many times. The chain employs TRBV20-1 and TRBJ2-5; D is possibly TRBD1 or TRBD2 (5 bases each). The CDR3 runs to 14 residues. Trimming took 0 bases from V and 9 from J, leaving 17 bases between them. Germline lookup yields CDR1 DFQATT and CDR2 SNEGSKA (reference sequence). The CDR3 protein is CSARDEGPVMAQYF. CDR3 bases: TGCAGTGCTAGAGATGAGGGACCCGTGATGGCCCAGTACTTC.

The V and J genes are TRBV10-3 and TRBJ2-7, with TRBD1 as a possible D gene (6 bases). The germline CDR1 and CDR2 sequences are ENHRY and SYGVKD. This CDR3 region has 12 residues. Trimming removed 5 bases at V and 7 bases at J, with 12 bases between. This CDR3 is CAISRTASEQYF. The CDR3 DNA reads TGTGCCATCAGTAGGACAGCTTCAGAGCAGTACTTC.

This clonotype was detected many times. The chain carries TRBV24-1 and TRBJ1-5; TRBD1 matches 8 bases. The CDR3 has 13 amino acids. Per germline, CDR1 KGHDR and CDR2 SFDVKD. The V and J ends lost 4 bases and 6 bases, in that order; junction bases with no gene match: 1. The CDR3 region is CATSDRGPQPQHF. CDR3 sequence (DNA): TGTGCCACCAGTGACAGGGGGCCTCAGCCCCAGCATTTT.

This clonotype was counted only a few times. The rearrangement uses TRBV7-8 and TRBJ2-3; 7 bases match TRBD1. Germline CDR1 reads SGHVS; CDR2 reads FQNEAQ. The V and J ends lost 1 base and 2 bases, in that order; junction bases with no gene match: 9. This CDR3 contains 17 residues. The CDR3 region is CASSLEGTAYSTDTQYF. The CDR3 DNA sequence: TGTGCCAGCAGCTTAGAAGGGACAGCATATTCCACAGATACGCAGTATTTT.

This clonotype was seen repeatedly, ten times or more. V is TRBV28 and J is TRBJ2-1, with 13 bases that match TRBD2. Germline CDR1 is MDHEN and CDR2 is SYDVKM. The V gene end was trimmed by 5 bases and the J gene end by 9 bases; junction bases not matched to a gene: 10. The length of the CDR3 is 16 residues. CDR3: CASSTRTSGSYCEQFF. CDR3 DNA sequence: TGTGCCAGCAGTACCCGGACTAGCGGGAGCTATTGTGAGCAGTTCTTC.

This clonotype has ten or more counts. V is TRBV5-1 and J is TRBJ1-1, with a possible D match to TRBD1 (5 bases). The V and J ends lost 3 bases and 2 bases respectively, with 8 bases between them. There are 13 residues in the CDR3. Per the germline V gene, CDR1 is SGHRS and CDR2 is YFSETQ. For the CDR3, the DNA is TGCGCCAGCAGCTATGGGGGAAACACTGAAGCTTTCTTT. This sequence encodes CASSYGGNTEAFF.

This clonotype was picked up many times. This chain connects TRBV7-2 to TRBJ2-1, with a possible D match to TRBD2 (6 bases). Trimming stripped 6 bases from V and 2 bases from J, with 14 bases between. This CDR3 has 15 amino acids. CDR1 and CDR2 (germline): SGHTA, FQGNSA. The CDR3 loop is CASRSRGGTYNEQFF. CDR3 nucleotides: TGTGCCAGCAGGTCGAGGGGCGGGACCTACAATGAGCAGTTCTTC.

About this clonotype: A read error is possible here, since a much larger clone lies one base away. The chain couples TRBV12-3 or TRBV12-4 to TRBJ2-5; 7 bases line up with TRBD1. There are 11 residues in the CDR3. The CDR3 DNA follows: TGTGCCAGCAGCCGTGGACAGGCTTTGAACTTC. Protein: CASSRGQALNF.

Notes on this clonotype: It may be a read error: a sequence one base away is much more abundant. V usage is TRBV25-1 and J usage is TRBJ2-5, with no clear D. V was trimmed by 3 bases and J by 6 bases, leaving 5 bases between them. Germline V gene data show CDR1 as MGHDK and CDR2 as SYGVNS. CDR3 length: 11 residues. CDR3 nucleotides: TGTGCCAGCAGTGACAAAAAGACCCAGTACTTC. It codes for CASSDKKTQYF.

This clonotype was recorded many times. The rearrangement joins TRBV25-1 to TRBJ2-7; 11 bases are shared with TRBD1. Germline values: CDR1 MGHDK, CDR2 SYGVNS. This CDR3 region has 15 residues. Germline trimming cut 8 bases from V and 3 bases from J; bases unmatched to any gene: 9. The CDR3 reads CASADRDRGSYEQYF. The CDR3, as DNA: TGTGCCAGCGCGGACAGGGACAGGGGGAGCTACGAGCAGTACTTC.

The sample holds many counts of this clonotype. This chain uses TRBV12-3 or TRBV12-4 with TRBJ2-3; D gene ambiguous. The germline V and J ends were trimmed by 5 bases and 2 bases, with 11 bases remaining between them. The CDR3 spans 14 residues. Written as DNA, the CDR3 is TGTGCCAGCAGTGCCAATAGAAACACAGATACGCAGTATTTT. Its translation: CASSANRNTDTQYF.

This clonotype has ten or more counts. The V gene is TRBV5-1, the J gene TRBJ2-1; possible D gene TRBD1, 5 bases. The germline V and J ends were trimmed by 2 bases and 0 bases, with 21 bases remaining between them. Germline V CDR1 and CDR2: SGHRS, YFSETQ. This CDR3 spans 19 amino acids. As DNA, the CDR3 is TGCGCCAGCAGCTTTGGATCGGACACGTTTATAAGCTCCTACAATGAGCAGTTCTTC. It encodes CASSFGSDTFISSYNEQFF.

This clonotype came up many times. The CDR3 bases are TGTGCCAGCAGTTTAAGGGTTGGCTCCTACGAGCAGTACTTC. It is translated as CASSLRVGSYEQYF. V and J are TRBV12-3 or TRBV12-4 and TRBJ2-7; no definite D call. V lost 2 bases and J lost 0, with 8 bases in between. This CDR3 is built from 14 residues.

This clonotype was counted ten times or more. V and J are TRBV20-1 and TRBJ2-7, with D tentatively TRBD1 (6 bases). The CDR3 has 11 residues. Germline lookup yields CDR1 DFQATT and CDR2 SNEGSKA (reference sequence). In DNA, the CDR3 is TGCGGGAGCAGGGGACCATACGAGCAGTACTTC. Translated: CGSRGPYEQYF.

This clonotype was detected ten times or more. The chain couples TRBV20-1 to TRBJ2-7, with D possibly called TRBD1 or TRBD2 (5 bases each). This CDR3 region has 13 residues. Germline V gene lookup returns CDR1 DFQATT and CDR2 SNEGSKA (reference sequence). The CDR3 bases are TGCAGCATAGAGGGACCATCTCAGTACGAGCAGTACTTC. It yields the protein CSIEGPSQYEQYF.

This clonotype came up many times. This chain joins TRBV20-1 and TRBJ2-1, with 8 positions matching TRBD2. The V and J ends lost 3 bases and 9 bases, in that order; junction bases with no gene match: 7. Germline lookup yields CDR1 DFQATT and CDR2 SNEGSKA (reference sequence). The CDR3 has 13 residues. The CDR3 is CSASGRAEGEQFF. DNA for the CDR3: TGCAGTGCTAGCGGGAGGGCCGAGGGTGAGCAGTTCTTC.

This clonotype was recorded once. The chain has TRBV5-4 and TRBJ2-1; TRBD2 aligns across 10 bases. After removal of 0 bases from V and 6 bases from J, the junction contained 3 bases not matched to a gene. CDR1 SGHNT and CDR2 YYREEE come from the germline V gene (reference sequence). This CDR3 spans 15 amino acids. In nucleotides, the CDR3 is TGTGCCAGCAGCTTGGTACTAGCGGGAACCAATGAGCAGTTCTTC. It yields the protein CASSLVLAGTNEQFF.